The 27 T cell receptor beta chains below were found in one sample sequenced in a study of blood T cell repertoires in COVID-19. Profiling relied on immunoSEQ multiplex PCR, and the TCRdb table lists in-frame clones only, not all of them. The table has nearly 110,000 clones, about 80% seen once. The sample consisted of peripheral blood. The receptors derive from a man aged 65-85 years with acute or convalescent COVID-19.

The chain is built from TRBV6-5 and TRBJ1-5; 8 nucleotides align to TRBD1. Per the germline V gene, CDR1 is MNHEY and CDR2 is SVGAGI. CDR3 length equals 15 residues. With V trimmed by 6 bases and J by 4 bases, 8 bases remained unmatched. The CDR3 DNA reads TGTGCCAGCAGGGCCGCCCGGACAGGGAATCAGCCCCAGCATTTT. The encoded protein is CASRAARTGNQPQHF.

The J gene is TRBJ1-4, the V gene TRBV29-1; a possible D gene is TRBD1 (6 bases). Germline V lookup: CDR1 SQVTM, CDR2 ANQGSEA. The V end lost 2 bases, the J end lost 6 bases, and 10 bases lay between the germline ends. This CDR3 region has 13 residues. The DNA for the CDR3 is TGCAGCGTTGAAATAGGGGGTCATGAAAAACTGTTTTTT. Translated: CSVEIGGHEKLFF.

There are a few counts of this clone. The gene calls are TRBV5-4 and TRBJ2-5; D might be TRBD2 (7 bases). Germline values: CDR1 SGHNT, CDR2 YYREEE (reference sequence). This CDR3 is built from 16 residues. Trimming left V 3 bases short and J 0 bases short, with 15 bases between. The CDR3 is CASSSRGAPYQETQYF. CDR3 DNA: TGTGCCAGCAGCTCCCGGGGGGCCCCTTACCAAGAGACCCAGTACTTC.

This clone occurred a few times. This sequence joins TRBV2 and TRBJ2-1; D gene unclear. This CDR3 region has 15 residues. Trimming shortened V by 10 bases and J by 10 bases, and 26 bases separated the two germline ends. Per the germline V gene, CDR1 is SNHLY and CDR2 is FYNNEI. The CDR3 loop is CATRGLVGLAREQFF. CDR3 nucleotides: TGTGCCACCCGAGGTCTAGTAGGTCTTGCAAGGGAGCAGTTCTTC.

V is TRBV9 and J is TRBJ2-6; D might be TRBD2 (7 bases). Germline V gene lookup returns CDR1 SGDLS and CDR2 YYNGEE. This CDR3 contains 16 residues. Between the trimmed V and J ends, which lost 2 bases and 2 bases, there was a span of 11 bases. The chain's CDR3 is CASSVGGGAGANVLTF. In nucleotides, the CDR3 is TGTGCCAGCAGCGTCGGAGGGGGGGCTGGGGCCAACGTCCTGACTTTC.

The chain couples TRBV2 to TRBJ1-1; 7 bases are shared with TRBD1. CDR1 is SNHLY and CDR2 is FYNNEI in the germline V gene. V shed 4 bases, J shed 8 bases, and the junction held 7 bases outside the gene matches. CDR3 length equals 13 residues. The CDR3: CASSVRWDSEAFF. The CDR3, as DNA: TGTGCCAGCAGTGTTCGTTGGGACAGCGAAGCTTTCTTT.

V is TRBV14 and J is TRBJ1-3, with D possibly being TRBD1 (6 bases). Germline V lookup: CDR1 SGHDN, CDR2 FVKESK. The V end lost 4 bases, the J end lost 3 bases, and 16 bases lay between the germline ends. The CDR3 totals 16 residues. CDR3: CASSPRWGPLGNTIYF. The CDR3 nucleotides are TGTGCCAGCAGCCCGAGGTGGGGGCCTCTTGGAAACACCATATATTTT.

With respect to this clone: One end of the junction is discordant with germline, which a read error may explain. V is TRBV27 and J is TRBJ2-5; D possibly corresponds to TRBD1 (6 bases). CDR1 and CDR2 from the germline V gene are MNHEY and SMNVEV (reference sequence). The length of the CDR3 is 13 residues. The DNA for the CDR3 is TGTGCCAGCAGTTTTACAGGGCAAGCGACCCAGTACTTC. This codes for CASSFTGQATQYF.

This clone is a singleton in its sample. The chain joins TRBV6-5 to TRBJ2-3, with D hard to call. V lost 6 bases and J 4 bases, leaving 11 bases between the germline ends. The CDR3 totals 13 residues. Germline loops: CDR1 MNHEY, CDR2 SVGAGI. For the CDR3, the DNA is TGTGCCAGCAGAAACTCCGTTCCAGATACGCAGTATTTT. Translation gives CASRNSVPDTQYF.

The rearrangement uses TRBV5-1 and TRBJ1-1, with D perhaps matching TRBD1 (6 bases). The germline CDR1 and CDR2 sequences are SGHRS and YFSETQ. This CDR3 is 15 amino acids long. V was pared by 4 bases and J by 5 bases, with 18 bases between. In DNA, the CDR3 is TGCGCCAGCAGCCCGGTACAGGGAGTCCAAACTGAAGCTTTCTTT. Translating gives CASSPVQGVQTEAFF.

V is TRBV18 and J is TRBJ2-2; 13 bases line up with TRBD2. CDR3 length: 15 residues. The germline V gene encodes CDR1 KGHSH and CDR2 LQKENI. The J segment lost 9 bases and the V segment lost 2 bases, leaving 3 bases of the junction unmatched. CDR3 amino acids: CASSPGTSGKWELFF. The CDR3 DNA is TGTGCCAGCTCACCAGGGACTAGCGGGAAGTGGGAGCTGTTTTTT.

This clone appeared once. The V and J genes are TRBV7-9 and TRBJ1-2, with 7 bases aligning to TRBD1. CDR1 and CDR2 from the germline V gene are SEHNR and FQNEAQ (reference sequence). This CDR3 comprises 12 residues. V shed 6 bases, J shed 7 bases, and the junction held 5 bases outside the gene matches. The CDR3, as DNA: TGTGCCAGCAGTTTCGACAGGGCTGGCTACACCTTC. Protein product: CASSFDRAGYTF. The full variable domain, its missing parts supplied by reference TRBV7-9 and TRBJ1-2, is DTGVSQNPRHKITKRGQNVTFRCDPISEHNRLYWYRQTLGQGPEFLTYFQNEAQLEKSRLLSDRFSAERPKGSFSTLEIQRTEQGDSAMYLCASSFDRAGYTFGSGTRLTVV.

This clone is categorized as medium-sized (0.01 to 0.1%). This chain connects TRBV15 to TRBJ2-3, with D unclear. Between the trimmed V and J ends, which lost 5 bases and 6 bases, there was a span of 9 bases. The CDR3 runs to 12 residues. Germline V gives CDR1 LNHNV, CDR2 YYDKDF (reference sequence). The CDR3 loop is CATSQLHDTQYF. For the CDR3, the DNA is TGTGCCACCAGCCAACTCCATGATACGCAGTATTTT.

The rearrangement links TRBV11-3 to TRBJ2-3; D is perhaps TRBD2 (6 bases). Germline V lookup: CDR1 SGHNT, CDR2 YENEEA. The V gene lost 4 bases and the J gene lost 5 bases, with 13 bases spanning the gap. CDR3 length: 14 residues. The CDR3 DNA reads TGTGCCAGCAGCTACTCTGGGCGGGAAGATACGCAGTATTTT. Protein: CASSYSGREDTQYF.

V and J are TRBV13 and TRBJ2-2, with D maybe TRBD2 (5 bases). The CDR3 contains 13 residues. V lost 5 bases and J lost 4, with 8 bases in between. The germline V gene encodes CDR1 PRHDT and CDR2 FYEKMQ (reference sequence). CDR3 DNA sequence: TGTGCCAGCAGCCCCCGGGGCACCGGGGAGCTGTTTTTT. This encodes CASSPRGTGELFF.

This chain links TRBV24-1 with TRBJ2-3; TRBD2 agrees at 11 bases. The CDR3 contains 18 residues. The V segment lost 4 bases and the J segment 2 bases; nucleotides outside the gene matches: 10. CDR1 and CDR2 from the germline V gene are KGHDR and SFDVKD. CDR3 sequence reads: CATSDRRGGLADTDTQYF. In DNA, the CDR3 is TGTGCCACCAGTGACCGGAGGGGGGGACTAGCGGACACAGATACGCAGTATTTT.

The rearrangement joins TRBV2 to TRBJ2-3, with a possible D match to TRBD2 (7 bases). Trimming took off 6 bases at V and 7 bases at J, with 14 bases between the two ends. The germline gives CDR1 SNHLY, CDR2 FYNNEI. The CDR3 loop spans 13 amino acids. In DNA, the CDR3 is TGTGCCAGCAGGCTTGGGGGGGCTCATACGCAGTATTTT. Translation: CASRLGGAHTQYF.

The chain has TRBV7-3 and TRBJ1-1, with D unclear. Trimming pared 3 bases from V and 3 bases from J, leaving 8 bases between. Germline V gene sequence: CDR1 SGHTA, CDR2 FQGTGA. This CDR3 has 13 amino acids. The CDR3 DNA follows: TGTGCCAGCAGCTTGATGGAGGACACTGAAGCTTTCTTT. Translated: CASSLMEDTEAFF.

This sequence joins TRBV5-1 and TRBJ1-1; 12 nucleotides align to TRBD1. V trimming: 4 bases; J trimming: 8 bases; junction bases outside the gene matches: 9. The CDR3 runs to 15 residues. Germline CDR1 and CDR2: SGHRS and YFSETQ. The CDR3 bases are TGCGCCAGCAGCGCATCCGGGACAGGGGGCAAAGAAGCTTTCTTT. It codes for CASSASGTGGKEAFF.

The J gene is TRBJ1-2, the V gene TRBV11-2; 7 bases are shared with TRBD1. Germline V gene sequence: CDR1 SGHAT, CDR2 FQNNGV. After removal of 5 bases from V and 4 bases from J, the junction contained 13 bases not matched to a gene. The CDR3 covers 16 residues. The CDR3, as DNA: TGTGCCAGCAGCCCGGCCGGGACAGAGATCCTCTATGGCTACACCTTC. As protein: CASSPAGTEILYGYTF.

The gene calls are TRBV19 and TRBJ2-2, with 9 bases that match TRBD1. Germline loops: CDR1 LNHDA, CDR2 SQIVND (reference sequence). J lost 1 base, V lost 6 bases, and 9 bases had no gene match. CDR3 length: 17 residues. This CDR3 is CASRGGTGTLNTGELFF. The DNA of the CDR3 is TGTGCCAGTAGGGGCGGGACAGGGACCTTGAACACCGGGGAGCTGTTTTTT.

V usage is TRBV2 and J usage is TRBJ2-7, with D tentatively TRBD1 (6 bases). This CDR3 is 14 amino acids long. V lost 5 bases, J lost 2 bases, and 13 bases lay in between. In germline, CDR1 is SNHLY, CDR2 FYNNEI. This CDR3 is CASSLIDRPYEQYF. CDR3 in DNA: TGTGCCAGCAGTCTAATAGACAGGCCCTACGAGCAGTACTTC. Supplemented by reference TRBV2 and TRBJ2-7, the full variable domain reads EPEVTQTPSHQVTQMGQEVILRCVPISNHLYFYWYRQILGQKVEFLVSFYNNEISEKSEIFDDQFSVERPDGSNFTLKIRSTKLEDSAMYFCASSLIDRPYEQYFGPGTRLTVT.

The rearrangement uses TRBV7-8 and TRBJ2-1; 8 nucleotides align to TRBD2. This CDR3 has 16 amino acids. CDR1 is SGHVS and CDR2 is FQNEAQ in the germline V gene. The trim removed 4 bases at V and 10 bases at J, leaving 15 bases unmatched. CDR3 sequence: CASSSISYGGAGEQFF. As DNA, the CDR3 is TGTGCCAGCAGCTCCATTAGCTACGGGGGGGCCGGGGAGCAGTTCTTC.

The J gene is TRBJ1-5, the V gene TRBV18, with TRBD1 matching over 8 bases. The germline gives CDR1 KGHSH, CDR2 LQKENI. The CDR3 has 16 amino acids. V gave up 4 bases and J gave up 2 bases; unmatched junction bases: 7. DNA of the CDR3: TGTGCCAGCTCACGTACAACAGGGGGAGGCAATCAGCCCCAGCATTTT. This translates into CASSRTTGGGNQPQHF.

The chain combines TRBV5-5 with TRBJ1-2; D gene unclear. Germline CDR1 reads SGHKS; CDR2 reads YYEKEE (reference sequence). The V end lost 0 bases, the J end lost 8 bases, and 8 bases lay between the germline ends. The CDR3 consists of 12 residues. The CDR3 DNA reads as TGTGCCAGCAGCTTGGCTCCAGAAGGCTACACCTTC. It translates to CASSLAPEGYTF.

The gene calls are TRBV11-2 and TRBJ2-7, with 7 positions matching TRBD1. Germline loops: CDR1 SGHAT, CDR2 FQNNGV. The CDR3 length is 14 residues. Losses at the gene ends were 2 bases for V and 6 bases for J; bases not matched to a gene: 7. The CDR3 DNA sequence: TGTGCCAGCAGCTTAATGGTTGGGACAGCCGAGCAGTACTTC. Translated: CASSLMVGTAEQYF.

This clone occurred a few times. This chain connects TRBV7-9 to TRBJ2-2, with D possibly matching TRBD2 (6 bases). The CDR3 has 16 amino acids. The V end lost 6 bases, the J end lost 1 base, and 15 bases lay between the germline ends. Germline-derived CDR1 and CDR2 are SEHNR and FQNEAQ (reference sequence). CDR3 residues: CASSTTGLGNTGELFF. CDR3 sequence (DNA): TGTGCCAGCAGTACTACGGGACTCGGGAACACCGGGGAGCTGTTTTTT.